What follows are 19 T cell receptor beta chains derived from one specimen sequenced in a study of T cells in Graves' hyperthyroidism and ophthalmopathy. Amplification of TCR beta CDR3 regions used RNA as the template. The study used the HTBI primer set for a first-round RT-PCR of the TCR CDR3. TCRdb reanalysed the multiplex PCR reads using MiXCR and keeps one entry per CDR3 protein. Altogether hundreds of thousands of distinct CDR3 sequences are present, 38% being singletons, with the ten largest covering 7% to 10%. Sequencing was performed on blood. These receptors were obtained from a man aged 18 to 29 with Graves' hyperthyroidism.

As to this clonotype: The conserved final phenylalanine or tryptophan is absent from the CDR3, which likely points to a read error. The rearrangement links TRBV7-9 to TRBJ2-7; TRBD2 might be the D (7 bases). Trimming took 2 bases from V and 6 from J, leaving 20 bases between them. The CDR3 loop spans 16 amino acids. The V gene's germline CDR1 is SEHNR and CDR2 FQNEAQ (reference sequence). The CDR3 nucleotides read TGTGCCAGCAGCTTACAGGCCTTGGGGGGGCAAGCCGAGCAGTACCTC. Translating gives CASSLQALGGQAEQYL.

This clonotype was found many times. This sequence joins TRBV10-3 and TRBJ1-1; D not certain. From germline, CDR1 is ENHRY and CDR2 SYGVKD. The CDR3 consists of 12 residues. The V gene lost 11 bases and the J gene lost 1 base, with 11 bases spanning the gap. The CDR3 nucleotides are TGTGCCGCGAGATTGGGGAACACTGAAGCTTTCTTT. This translates into CAARLGNTEAFF.

This clonotype was counted at least ten times. The chain couples TRBV20-1 to TRBJ1-2; D ambiguous. Germline CDR1 reads DFQATT; CDR2 reads SNEGSKA (reference sequence). Trimming took 5 bases from V and 3 from J, leaving 13 bases between them. This CDR3 contains 13 residues. CDR3 bases: TGCAGTGCTCCCACGGGCCCAGACTATGGCTACACCTTC. Protein product: CSAPTGPDYGYTF.

The rearrangement joins TRBV10-3 to TRBJ2-3; a weak D match, TRBD2 (6 bases). This CDR3 has 16 amino acids. The germline V and J ends were trimmed by 3 bases and 1 base, with 14 bases remaining between them. The germline CDR1 and CDR2 sequences are ENHRY and SYGVKD. CDR3 bases: TGTGCCATCAGTGACCTGACTAGTCAGGGCACAGATACGCAGTATTTT. Translating it yields CAISDLTSQGTDTQYF.

This clonotype showed up just a few times. The chain has TRBV9 and TRBJ1-6; D might be TRBD1 (6 bases). The V gene's germline CDR1 is SGDLS and CDR2 YYNGEE. The CDR3 totals 17 residues. V was shortened by 3 bases and J by 0 bases, with 13 bases between the two germline ends. The CDR3 here is CASSAHREISYNSPLHF. DNA of the CDR3: TGTGCCAGCAGCGCCCACAGGGAGATCTCCTATAATTCACCCCTCCACTTT. Full variable domain (remainder filled in from reference TRBV9 and TRBJ1-6): DSGVTQTPKHLITATGQRVTLRCSPRSGDLSVYWYQQSLDQGLQFLIQYYNGEERAKGNILERFSAQQFPDLHSELNLSSLELGDSALYFCASSAHREISYNSPLHFGNGTRLTVT.

A few counts support this clonotype. J is TRBJ2-7 and V is TRBV7-6; D gene ambiguous. There are 13 residues in the CDR3. Trimming removed 5 bases from V and 4 bases from J, with 12 bases in between. Per germline, CDR1 SGHVS and CDR2 FNYEAQ. CDR3 amino acids: CASSQDSQYEQYF. DNA for the CDR3: TGTGCCAGCAGCCAAGATTCCCAGTACGAGCAGTACTTC.

At least ten counts were recorded for this clonotype. This rearrangement joins TRBV15 to TRBJ1-5, with D hard to call. The V gene lost 1 base and the J gene lost 4 bases, with 2 bases spanning the gap. Germline V gene lookup returns CDR1 LNHNV and CDR2 YYDKDF (reference sequence). This CDR3 region has 12 residues. This CDR3 reads CATSRANQPQHF. Here the CDR3 DNA reads TGTGCCACCAGCAGAGCGAATCAGCCCCAGCATTTT. Together with reference TRBV15 and TRBJ1-5, the CDR3 gives the full variable domain: DAMVIQNPRYQVTQFGKPVTLSCSQTLNHNVMYWYQQKSSQAPKLLFHYYDKDFNNEADTPDNFQSRRPNTSFCFLDIRSPGLGDTAMYLCATSRANQPQHFGDGTRLSIL.

Note on this clonotype: Being one base from a much bigger clone, this may be a read error. This chain joins TRBV15 and TRBJ1-1; TRBD1 matches at 8 bases. This CDR3 region has 14 residues. Germline CDR1 LNHNV, CDR2 YYDKDF (reference sequence). The CDR3 coding sequence is TGTGTCACCAGCAGCGACAGGGGTTCAACTGAAGCTTTCTTT. This sequence encodes CVTSSDRGSTEAFF.

This chain uses TRBV19 with TRBJ2-7; D not resolved. Trimming took off 9 bases at V and 6 bases at J, with 15 bases between the two ends. CDR1 LNHDA and CDR2 SQIVND come from the germline V gene (reference sequence). The CDR3 runs 12 residues. In DNA, the CDR3 is TGTGCCAGCAGTTTCATTATCGGCGAGCAGTACTTC. Residues: CASSFIIGEQYF.

V usage is TRBV6-2 or TRBV6-3 and J usage is TRBJ1-5; no firm D call. Trimming removed 3 bases at V and 8 bases at J, with 5 bases between. The germline V gene has CDR1 MNHEY and CDR2 SVGEGT. The CDR3 sequence is 11 residues long. The CDR3 sequence is CASSYLEPQHF. The CDR3, as DNA: TGTGCCAGCAGTTATTTGGAGCCCCAGCATTTT.

The rearrangement links TRBV5-6 to TRBJ2-2; the match to TRBD2 covers 8 bases. The germline CDR1 and CDR2 sequences are SGHDT and YYEEEE. This CDR3 has 16 residues. V lost 4 bases, J lost 7 bases, and 12 bases stayed unmatched. The DNA of the CDR3 is TGTGCCAGCAGCCCTTACGAAGCGGGGGCGGACGGGGAGCTGTTTTTT. Translated, it gives CASSPYEAGADGELFF.

This clonotype has a count of ten or more. V is TRBV12-3 or TRBV12-4 and J is TRBJ1-2, with 7 bases that match TRBD1. V was pared by 3 bases and J by 8 bases, with 9 bases of the junction left unmatched. CDR3 size: 14 residues. CDR3 coding DNA: TGTGCCAGCAGTTTCGGGACAGACCTTGGGGGCTACACCTTC. Residues: CASSFGTDLGGYTF.

V gene TRBV29-1 combines with J gene TRBJ2-5, with a weak D call TRBD1 (6 bases). This CDR3 contains 14 residues. CDR1 SQVTM and CDR2 ANQGSEA come from the germline V gene. V was clipped by 2 bases and J by 4 bases, with 14 bases between them. DNA for the CDR3: TGCAGCGTTGAATTTCGGGACACCGTAGAGACCCAGTACTTC. This codes for CSVEFRDTVETQYF.

This clonotype was counted ten times or more. The chain combines TRBV29-1 with TRBJ2-5, with TRBD1 matching 9 bases. CDR1 and CDR2 from the germline V gene are SQVTM and ANQGSEA. J was trimmed by 1 base and V by 3 bases; bases with no gene match: 3. This CDR3 has 14 residues. In DNA, the CDR3 is TGCAGCGTTGATAAGACAGGGGGCCAAGAGACCCAGTACTTC. Its protein product is CSVDKTGGQETQYF.

The chain couples TRBV7-2 to TRBJ2-5, with TRBD2 as a possible D gene (5 bases). CDR3 length: 14 amino acids. Trimming left V 4 bases short and J 9 bases short, with 18 bases between. Germline V gene lookup returns CDR1 SGHTA and CDR2 FQGNSA. The CDR3 DNA sequence: TGTGCCAGCAGCTCCCGCCCTAGCAATCCGGCCCAGTACTTC. This sequence encodes CASSSRPSNPAQYF.

V gene TRBV10-3 combines with J gene TRBJ2-7; D gene ambiguous. Trimming removed 5 bases at V and 2 bases at J, with 10 bases between. CDR1 and CDR2 (germline): ENHRY, SYGVKD. This CDR3 comprises 13 residues. The CDR3 DNA is TGTGCCATCAGTTACTCTAGGGCCTACGAGCAGTACTTC. Residues: CAISYSRAYEQYF.

The chain recombines TRBV4-1 with TRBJ1-3; 11 nucleotides match TRBD1. The V and J ends lost 4 bases and 3 bases, in that order; junction bases with no gene match: 14. Germline V gives CDR1 MGHRA, CDR2 YSYEKL. This CDR3 is 19 amino acids long. The CDR3 region is CASSPHPGTGGLNGNTIYF. In DNA, the CDR3 is TGCGCCAGCAGCCCCCATCCCGGGACAGGGGGGTTGAATGGAAACACCATATATTTT.

This clonotype has a count of ten or more. J is TRBJ2-6 and V is TRBV7-2; D is undetermined. The CDR3 has 14 residues. Germline CDR1 is SGHTA and CDR2 is FQGNSA. Trimming removed 4 bases at V and 3 bases at J, with 7 bases between. Here the CDR3 reads CASSYALGANVLTF. As DNA, the CDR3 is TGTGCCAGCAGCTACGCCCTTGGGGCCAACGTCCTGACTTTC.

This clonotype came up many times. The V and J genes are TRBV7-2 and TRBJ1-6; the D gene is possibly TRBD1 (5 bases). V was clipped by 2 bases and J by 7 bases, with 18 bases between them. This CDR3 spans 17 amino acids. Per germline, CDR1 SGHTA and CDR2 FQGNSA. The CDR3 bases are TGTGCCAGCAGCTTACCCCTCGTCGACAGCCTAAATTCACCCCTCCACTTT. As protein: CASSLPLVDSLNSPLHF. The variable domain in full, completed from reference TRBV7-2 and TRBJ1-6, reads GAGVSQSPSNKVTEKGKDVELRCDPISGHTALYWYRQSLGQGLEFLIYFQGNSAPDKSGLPSDRFSAERTGGSVSTLTIQRTQQEDSAVYLCASSLPLVDSLNSPLHFGNGTRLTVT.